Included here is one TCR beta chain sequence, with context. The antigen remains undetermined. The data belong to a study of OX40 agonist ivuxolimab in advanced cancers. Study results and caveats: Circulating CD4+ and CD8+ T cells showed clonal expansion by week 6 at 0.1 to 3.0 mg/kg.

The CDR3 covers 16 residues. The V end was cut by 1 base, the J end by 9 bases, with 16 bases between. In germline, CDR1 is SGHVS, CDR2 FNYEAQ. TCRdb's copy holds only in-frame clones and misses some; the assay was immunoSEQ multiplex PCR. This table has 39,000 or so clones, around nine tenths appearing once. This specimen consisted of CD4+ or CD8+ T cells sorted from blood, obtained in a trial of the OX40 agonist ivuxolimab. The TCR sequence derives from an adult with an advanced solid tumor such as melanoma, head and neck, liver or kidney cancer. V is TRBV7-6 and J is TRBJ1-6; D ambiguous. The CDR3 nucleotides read TGTGCCAGCAGCTTAGGACGGGAGGGTTGGTCTTCACCCCTCCACTTT. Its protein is CASSLGREGWSSPLHF. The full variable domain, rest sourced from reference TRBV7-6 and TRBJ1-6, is GAGVSQSPRYKVTKRGQDVALRCDPISGHVSLYWYRQALGQGPEFLTYFNYEAQQDKSGLPNDRFSAERPEGSISTLTIQRTEQRDSAMYRCASSLGREGWSSPLHFGNGTRLTVT.